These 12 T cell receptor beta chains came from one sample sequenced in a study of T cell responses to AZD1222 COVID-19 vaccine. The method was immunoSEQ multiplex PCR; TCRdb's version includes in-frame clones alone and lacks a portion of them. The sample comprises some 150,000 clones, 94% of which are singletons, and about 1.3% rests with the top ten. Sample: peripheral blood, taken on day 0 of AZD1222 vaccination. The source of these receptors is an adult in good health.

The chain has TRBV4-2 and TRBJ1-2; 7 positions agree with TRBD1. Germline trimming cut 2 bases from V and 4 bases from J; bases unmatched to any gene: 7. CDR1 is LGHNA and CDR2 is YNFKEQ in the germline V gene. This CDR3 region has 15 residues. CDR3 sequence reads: CASSQLQGSGYGYTF. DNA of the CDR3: TGTGCCAGCAGCCAACTACAGGGGAGCGGCTATGGCTACACCTTC.

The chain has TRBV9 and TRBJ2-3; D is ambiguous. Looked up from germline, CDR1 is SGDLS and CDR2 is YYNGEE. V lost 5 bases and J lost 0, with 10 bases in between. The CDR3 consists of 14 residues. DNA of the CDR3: TGTGCCAGCAGTGACCCGACTAGCACAGATACGCAGTATTTT. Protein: CASSDPTSTDTQYF.

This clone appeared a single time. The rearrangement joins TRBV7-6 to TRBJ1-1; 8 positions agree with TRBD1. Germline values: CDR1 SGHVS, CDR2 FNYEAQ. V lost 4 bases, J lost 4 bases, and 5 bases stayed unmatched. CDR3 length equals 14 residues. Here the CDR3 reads CASSSRQGPTEAFF. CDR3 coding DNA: TGTGCCAGCAGCTCTCGACAGGGGCCCACTGAAGCTTTCTTT. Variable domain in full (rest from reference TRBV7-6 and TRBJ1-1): GAGVSQSPRYKVTKRGQDVALRCDPISGHVSLYWYRQALGQGPEFLTYFNYEAQQDKSGLPNDRFSAERPEGSISTLTIQRTEQRDSAMYRCASSSRQGPTEAFFGQGTRLTVV.

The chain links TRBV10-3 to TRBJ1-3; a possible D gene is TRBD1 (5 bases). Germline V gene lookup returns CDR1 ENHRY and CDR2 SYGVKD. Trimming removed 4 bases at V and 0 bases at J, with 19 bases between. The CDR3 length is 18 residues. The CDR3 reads CAISATKGLPDSGNTIYF. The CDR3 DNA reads TGTGCCATCAGTGCCACGAAGGGACTGCCGGACTCTGGAAACACCATATATTTT.

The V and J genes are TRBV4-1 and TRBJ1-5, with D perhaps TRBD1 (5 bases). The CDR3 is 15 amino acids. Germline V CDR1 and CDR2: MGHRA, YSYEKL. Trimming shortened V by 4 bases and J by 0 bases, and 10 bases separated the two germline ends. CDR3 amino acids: CASSRVGDSNQPQHF. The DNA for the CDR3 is TGCGCCAGCAGCCGAGTAGGGGATAGCAATCAGCCCCAGCATTTT.

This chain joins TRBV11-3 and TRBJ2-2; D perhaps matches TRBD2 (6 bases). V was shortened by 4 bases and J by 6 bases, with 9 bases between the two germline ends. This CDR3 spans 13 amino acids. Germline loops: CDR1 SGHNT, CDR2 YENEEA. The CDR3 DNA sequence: TGTGCCAGCAGCTCCGGGGGTTCCGGGGAGCTGTTTTTT. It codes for CASSSGGSGELFF.

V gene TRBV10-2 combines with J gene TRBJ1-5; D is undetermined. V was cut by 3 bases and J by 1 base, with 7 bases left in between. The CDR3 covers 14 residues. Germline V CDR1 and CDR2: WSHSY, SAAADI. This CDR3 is CASSEGKSNQPQHF. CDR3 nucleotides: TGCGCCAGCAGTGAAGGGAAAAGCAATCAGCCCCAGCATTTT.

In nucleotides, the CDR3 is TGTGCCAGCAGCGGGGGTTGGGATTCACCCCTCCACTTT. This sequence encodes CASSGGWDSPLHF. The chain couples TRBV27 to TRBJ1-6; tentative D call: TRBD1 (5 bases). The CDR3 spans 13 residues. V gave up 6 bases and J gave up 8 bases, with 11 bases separating them. CDR1 is MNHEY, CDR2 SMNVEV, per germline (reference sequence).

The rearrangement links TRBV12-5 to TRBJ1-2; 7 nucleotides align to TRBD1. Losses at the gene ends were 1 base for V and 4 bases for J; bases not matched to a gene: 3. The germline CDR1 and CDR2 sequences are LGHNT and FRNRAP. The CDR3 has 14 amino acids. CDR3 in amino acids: CASGLDRGGYGYTF. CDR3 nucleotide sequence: TGTGCTAGTGGTTTGGACAGGGGAGGCTATGGCTACACCTTC.

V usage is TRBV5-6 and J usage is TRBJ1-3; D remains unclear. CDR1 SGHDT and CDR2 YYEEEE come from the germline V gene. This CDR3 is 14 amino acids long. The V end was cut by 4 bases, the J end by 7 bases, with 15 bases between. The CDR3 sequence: CASSPVENGNTIYF. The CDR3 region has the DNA TGTGCCAGCAGCCCGGTGGAGAATGGGAACACCATATATTTT. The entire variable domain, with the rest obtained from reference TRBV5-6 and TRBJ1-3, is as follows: DAGVTQSPTHLIKTRGQQVTLRCSPKSGHDTVSWYQQALGQGPQFIFQYYEEEERQRGNFPDRFSGHQFPNYSSELNVNALLLGDSALYLCASSPVENGNTIYFGEGSWLTVV.

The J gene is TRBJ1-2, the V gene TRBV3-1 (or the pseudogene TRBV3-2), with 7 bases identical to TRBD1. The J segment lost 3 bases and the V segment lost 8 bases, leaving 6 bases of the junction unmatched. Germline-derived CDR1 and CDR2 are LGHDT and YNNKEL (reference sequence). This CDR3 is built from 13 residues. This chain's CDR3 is CASRLQGHYGYTF. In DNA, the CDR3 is TGTGCCAGCCGATTACAGGGGCACTATGGCTACACCTTC.

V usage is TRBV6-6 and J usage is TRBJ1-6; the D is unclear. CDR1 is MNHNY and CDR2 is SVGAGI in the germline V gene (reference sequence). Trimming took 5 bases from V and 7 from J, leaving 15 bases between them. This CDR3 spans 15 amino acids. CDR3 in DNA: TGTGCCAGCAGTCCGAGTGCGAGCAAAAATTCACCCCTCCACTTT. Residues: CASSPSASKNSPLHF.